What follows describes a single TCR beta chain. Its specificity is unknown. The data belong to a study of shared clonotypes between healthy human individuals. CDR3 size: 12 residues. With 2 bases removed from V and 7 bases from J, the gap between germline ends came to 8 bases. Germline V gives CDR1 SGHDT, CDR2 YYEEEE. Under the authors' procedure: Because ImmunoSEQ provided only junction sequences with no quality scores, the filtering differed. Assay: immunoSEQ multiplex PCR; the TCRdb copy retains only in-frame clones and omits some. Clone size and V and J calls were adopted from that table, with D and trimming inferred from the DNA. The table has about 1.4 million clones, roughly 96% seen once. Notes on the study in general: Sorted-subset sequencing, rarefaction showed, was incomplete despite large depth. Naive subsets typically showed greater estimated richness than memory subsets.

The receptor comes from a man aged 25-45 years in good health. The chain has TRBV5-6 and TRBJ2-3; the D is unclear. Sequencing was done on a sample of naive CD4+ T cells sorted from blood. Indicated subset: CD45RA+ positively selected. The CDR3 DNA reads TGTGCCAGCAGCTTTGTGGCCAATACGCAGTATTTT. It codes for CASSFVANTQYF.